This entry describes one T cell receptor beta chain. The antigen remains undetermined. The CDR3 is 15 residues long. The germline V gene has CDR1 LNHNV and CDR2 YYDKDF (reference sequence). The V gene lost 0 bases and the J gene lost 2 bases, with 11 bases spanning the gap. This sample was taken from a study of cytomegalovirus exposure and HLA in healthy donors. Broader study findings: Prior analysis indicated that the majority of TCR beta V segments exhibited productivity approximately 87% or approximately 30% of the time. Later analysis demonstrated an association between a missense DCLRE1C variant and TCR beta V- and J-gene trimming. There was a cluster of highly shared sequence variants that was likely a sequencing artifact.

The PCR ran on 60 Vbeta and 13 Jbeta primers. Clones were sequenced by immunoSEQ multiplex PCR, and TCRdb holds only the in-frame ones, with some missing. This table holds 100,000 to 150,000 clones, about 82% found once. Material for sequencing was PBMCs. The TCR originated in a boy younger than 18 in good health and CMV-seronegative. V usage is TRBV15 and J usage is TRBJ2-7; no clear D gene. The CDR3 protein is CATSRDQASAYEQYF. As DNA, the CDR3 is TGTGCCACCAGCAGAGACCAGGCCTCCGCCTACGAGCAGTACTTC.